Presented here are 21 T cell receptor beta chains from one specimen sequenced in a study of response to subunit inactivated influenza vaccine. TCRdb re-derived calls from the RT-PCR reads in MiXCR, one entry per CDR3 protein. This table has 450,000 to 500,000 distinct CDR3 sequences, around 9.9% appearing once. The starting material was PBMCs from blood, obtained 40 to 50 days after vaccination. These receptors were taken from a man aged 50 to 59 who received an inactivated influenza vaccine.

At least ten counts were recorded for this clonotype. The rearrangement links TRBV20-1 to TRBJ2-1; D is perhaps TRBD2 (7 bases). Looked up from germline, CDR1 is DFQATT and CDR2 is SNEGSKA (reference sequence). Trimming cost V 1 base and J 9 bases, with 19 bases left between them. The CDR3 runs to 15 residues. The DNA for the CDR3 is TGCAGTGCTAGAGCGATGGGGGGGGCCTCCATTGAGCAGTTCTTC. Its protein product is CSARAMGGASIEQFF.

This clonotype was observed a handful of times. The V gene is TRBV6-5, the J gene TRBJ2-5; the match to TRBD2 covers 8 bases. The CDR3 is 16 amino acids. Germline CDR1 MNHEY, CDR2 SVGAGI. V dropped 4 bases and J dropped 2; count of bases not matched to a gene: 9. The CDR3 protein is CASSWSASSGQETQYF. CDR3 coding DNA: TGTGCCAGCAGTTGGAGTGCGTCTAGCGGGCAAGAGACCCAGTACTTC.

This clonotype has at least ten counts. The CDR3 DNA is TGCAGCGTTCGGGGAGGCCATGCAAAACTGTTTTTT. It specifies CSVRGGHAKLFF. The chain is built from TRBV29-1 and TRBJ1-4; D is ambiguous. The V gene lost 5 bases and the J gene lost 10 bases, with 14 bases spanning the gap. CDR1 SQVTM and CDR2 ANQGSEA come from the germline V gene. This CDR3 region has 12 residues.

In its sample, this clonotype was seen a few times. The rearrangement uses TRBV6-1 and TRBJ1-3; weak D call: TRBD1 (5 bases). Germline-derived CDR1 and CDR2 are MNHNS and SASEGT. V lost 10 bases and J lost 0, with 16 bases in between. The CDR3 contains 15 residues. The CDR3 region is CATMSDRSSGNTIYF. DNA of the CDR3: TGTGCCACTATGTCAGACAGATCCTCTGGAAACACCATATATTTT.

The table lists this clonotype with a few counts. V is TRBV9 and J is TRBJ2-2; no reliable D call. Deletions cut 0 bases from V and 7 bases from J, with 10 bases between. Germline V gives CDR1 SGDLS, CDR2 YYNGEE. There are 14 residues in the CDR3. The CDR3 sequence is CASSVASGFGELFF. CDR3 sequence (DNA): TGTGCCAGCAGCGTAGCTTCGGGCTTCGGGGAGCTGTTTTTT.

This clonotype came up many times. The rearrangement uses TRBV10-3 and TRBJ2-7; 7 bases fit TRBD2. In germline, CDR1 is ENHRY, CDR2 SYGVKD. The J segment lost 6 bases and the V segment lost 1 base, leaving 3 bases of the junction unmatched. This CDR3 has 13 amino acids. This CDR3 reads CAISEFREGEQYF. The CDR3 coding sequence is TGTGCCATCAGTGAGTTCAGGGAGGGCGAGCAGTACTTC.

J is TRBJ2-1 and V is TRBV11-2, with 7 bases lining up with TRBD2. V lost 5 bases to trimming and J lost 7 bases; unmatched junction nucleotides: 14. This CDR3 comprises 16 residues. Germline V gene lookup returns CDR1 SGHAT and CDR2 FQNNGV. In nucleotides, the CDR3 is TGTGCCAGCAGCGGACGAGGAGCGGGGTGGAGGAATGAGCAGTTCTTC. It yields the protein CASSGRGAGWRNEQFF.

This clonotype was detected only once. The chain employs TRBV4-3 and TRBJ1-4; no reliable D call. The V gene's germline CDR1 is LGHNA and CDR2 YSLEER. Between the trimmed V and J ends, which lost 0 bases and 2 bases, there was a span of 4 bases. The CDR3 covers 14 residues. This chain's CDR3 is CASSQEVTNEKLFF. The CDR3, as DNA: TGCGCCAGCAGCCAAGAGGTGACTAATGAAAAACTGTTTTTT.

This clonotype was counted at least ten times. The rearrangement links TRBV5-6 to TRBJ2-7; a possible D gene is TRBD1 (6 bases). Per germline, CDR1 SGHDT and CDR2 YYEEEE. The CDR3 is 14 amino acids. Trimming cost V 0 bases and J 3 bases, with 10 bases left between them. The CDR3 sequence is CASSLVTGSYEQYF. In DNA, the CDR3 is TGTGCCAGCAGCTTGGTGACAGGAAGCTACGAGCAGTACTTC.

Many counts were recorded for this clonotype. The chain recombines TRBV6-1 with TRBJ2-7; 8 bases fit TRBD2. The CDR3 is 15 amino acids. Germline V gives CDR1 MNHNS, CDR2 SASEGT. Germline trimming cut 7 bases from V and 3 bases from J; bases unmatched to any gene: 11. The CDR3 loop reads CASTLAEPIHYEQYF. The CDR3, as DNA: TGTGCCAGCACACTAGCGGAGCCCATCCACTACGAGCAGTACTTC.

V usage is TRBV2 and J usage is TRBJ2-1; D unresolved. The germline CDR1 and CDR2 sequences are SNHLY and FYNNEI. V gave up 8 bases and J gave up 7 bases, with 12 bases separating them. The CDR3 contains 12 residues. In DNA, the CDR3 is TGTGCCAGCTGCGCCGAAGGTAATGAGCAGTTCTTC. It is translated as CASCAEGNEQFF.

The rearrangement joins TRBV4-2 to TRBJ2-7; 7 bases agree with TRBD2. Unmatched junction bases numbered 6, after V lost 5 bases and J lost 5 bases. Germline loops: CDR1 LGHNA, CDR2 YNFKEQ. The CDR3 covers 13 residues. Here the CDR3 reads CASSWGGFNEQYF. The CDR3 DNA is TGTGCCAGCAGCTGGGGGGGATTTAACGAGCAGTACTTC.

CDR3 bases: TGTGCCAGCAGTGCCCCCGGGACAGGGTTTCAGCCCCAGCATTTT. Translating gives CASSAPGTGFQPQHF. The J gene is TRBJ1-5, the V gene TRBV6-1; 9 nucleotides align to TRBD1. V trimming: 4 bases; J trimming: 6 bases; junction bases outside the gene matches: 7. The CDR3 extends over 15 amino acids. In germline, CDR1 is MNHNS, CDR2 SASEGT.

The genes are TRBV5-6 and TRBJ2-3; D is undetermined. Germline V gene lookup returns CDR1 SGHDT and CDR2 YYEEEE. The CDR3 length is 15 residues. Trimming stripped 1 base from V and 0 bases from J, with 9 bases between. CDR3 sequence: CASSLSQTSTDTQYF. The CDR3 region has the DNA TGTGCCAGCAGCTTGAGCCAGACTAGCACAGATACGCAGTATTTT.

This clonotype was seen only a few times. V and J are TRBV6-1 and TRBJ1-5; TRBD1 aligns across 7 bases. The germline gives CDR1 MNHNS, CDR2 SASEGT. J lost 11 bases, V lost 4 bases, and 14 bases had no gene match. This CDR3 spans 15 amino acids. CDR3 sequence: CASSGQGSALGSQHF. CDR3 in DNA: TGTGCCAGCAGTGGACAGGGTTCAGCTTTAGGATCCCAGCATTTT.

The chain couples TRBV9 to TRBJ2-2; unclear D gene. The germline V gene has CDR1 SGDLS and CDR2 YYNGEE. Trimming cost V 4 bases and J 6 bases, with 10 bases left between them. CDR3 length: 13 amino acids. This CDR3 reads CASSPGSAGELFF. The CDR3 nucleotides read TGTGCCAGCAGCCCTGGGTCGGCCGGGGAGCTGTTTTTT.

This clonotype was detected only a few times. The chain combines TRBV28 with TRBJ2-7, with 10 bases aligning to TRBD1. The V gene's germline CDR1 is MDHEN and CDR2 SYDVKM. The length of the CDR3 is 16 residues. After removal of 6 bases from V and 4 bases from J, the junction contained 12 bases not matched to a gene. The CDR3 DNA sequence: TGTGCCAGCAGCCTCAAACCGGGACAGGGGACTTACGAGCAGTACTTC. Translating it yields CASSLKPGQGTYEQYF.

This clonotype was detected ten times or more. CDR3 coding DNA: TGTGCCAGCAGCCAAGTCAGGGGACGGAGCGGGAGTTATGAGCAGTTCTTC. Translating it yields CASSQVRGRSGSYEQFF. The chain joins TRBV14 to TRBJ2-1, with TRBD2 identical over 8 bases. Germline values: CDR1 SGHDN, CDR2 FVKESK. The V and J ends lost 1 base and 8 bases, in that order; junction bases with no gene match: 13. This CDR3 spans 17 amino acids.

Ten or more counts support this clonotype. The rearrangement links TRBV5-5 to TRBJ2-3; D is unresolved. Germline V lookup: CDR1 SGHKS, CDR2 YYEKEE (reference sequence). CDR3 size: 14 residues. V was trimmed by 0 bases and J by 3 bases, leaving 8 bases between them. The CDR3 bases are TGTGCCAGCAGCTTGGGGGCAGCGACAGATACGCAGTATTTT. This translates into CASSLGAATDTQYF.

This clonotype was found many times. CDR3 coding DNA: TGTGCCAGCAGTTTTTGGCTCACAGGGAGAGAGACCCAGTACTTC. The encoded protein is CASSFWLTGRETQYF. The V gene is TRBV12-3 or TRBV12-4, the J gene TRBJ2-5; a weak D match, TRBD1 (6 bases). V was pared by 3 bases and J by 4 bases, with 15 bases between. The CDR3 covers 15 residues.

In its sample, this clonotype was seen a few times. V is TRBV20-1 and J is TRBJ2-5; 10 bases map to TRBD2. Germline V gives CDR1 DFQATT, CDR2 SNEGSKA (reference sequence). V was pared by 0 bases and J by 3 bases, with 4 bases of the junction left unmatched. This CDR3 spans 15 amino acids. The CDR3 DNA sequence: TGCAGTGCTAGAGATGAAACTAGCGGGGAAGAGACCCAGTACTTC. Encoded protein: CSARDETSGEETQYF.